The 2 T cell receptor beta chains presented below share a single source sample, sequenced in a study of OX40 agonist ivuxolimab in advanced cancers. Clones were sequenced by immunoSEQ multiplex PCR, and TCRdb holds only the in-frame ones, with some missing. The table records tens of thousands of clones, approximately 80% of them present only once. The specimen comprised CD4+ or CD8+ T cells sorted from blood, sampled in a trial of the OX40 agonist ivuxolimab. These receptors all stem from an adult with an advanced solid tumor such as melanoma, head and neck, liver or kidney cancer.

The rearrangement joins TRBV5-1 to TRBJ2-5; TRBD2 is a possible D gene (5 bases). The germline CDR1 and CDR2 sequences are SGHRS and YFSETQ. Trimming left V 0 bases short and J 1 base short, with 13 bases between. This CDR3 is built from 16 residues. DNA of the CDR3: TGCGCCAGCAGCTTGGCCAAAGCGGAGCTCCAAGAGACCCAGTACTTC. Its protein product is CASSLAKAELQETQYF.

The chain couples TRBV27 to TRBJ2-7; 8 bases fit TRBD1. CDR1 is MNHEY, CDR2 SMNVEV, per germline (reference sequence). V was pared by 3 bases and J by 2 bases, with 6 bases of the junction left unmatched. The CDR3 contains 15 residues. For the CDR3, the DNA is TGTGCCAGCAGTTTCTCCGGACAGGGCCCCTACGAGCAGTACTTC. Protein product: CASSFSGQGPYEQYF.